The 27 T cell receptor beta chains in this list originate from one sample, sequenced in a study of cytomegalovirus exposure and HLA in healthy donors. Researchers ran the PCR with 60 Vbeta and 13 Jbeta primers. Here immunoSEQ multiplex PCR was the method, and the copy in TCRdb shows in-frame clones only, minus some. Among around 150,000 clones listed, roughly 80% were seen once. Sequences were obtained from PBMCs. All receptors derive from a man aged 25-45 years in good health and CMV-seropositive.

The chain combines TRBV5-1 with TRBJ2-5; the match to TRBD2 covers 15 bases. Germline assignment: CDR1 SGHRS and CDR2 YFSETQ. The CDR3 spans 18 residues. J gave up 2 bases and V 4 bases, and 9 bases lay outside the gene matches. CDR3 in amino acids: CASSPGLAGGTAQETQYF. The DNA of the CDR3 is TGCGCCAGCAGCCCCGGACTAGCGGGGGGGACGGCACAAGAGACCCAGTACTTC.

This sequence joins TRBV25-1 and TRBJ2-2; TRBD1 matches at 12 bases. The CDR3 is made up of 17 amino acids. Germline V CDR1 and CDR2: MGHDK, SYGVNS. V lost 2 bases to trimming and J lost 6 bases; unmatched junction nucleotides: 7. The CDR3 DNA follows: TGTGCCAGCAGTGAACTGGGGACAGGGGGCAGATCCGGGGAGCTGTTTTTT. It specifies CASSELGTGGRSGELFF.

The chain uses TRBV23-1 and TRBJ1-5; D is uncertain. TRBV23-1 is an ORF for which the function is uncertain. This CDR3 region has 12 residues. Trimming pared 0 bases from V and 15 bases from J, leaving 12 bases between. In DNA, the CDR3 is TGCGCCAGCAGTCAATCGCGGCTGCCTTTGCATTTT. This codes for CASSQSRLPLHF.

This chain's CDR3 is CASSLLVAGGLPNTDTQYF. CDR3 DNA sequence: TGTGCCAGCAGCTTGCTGGTGGCGGGGGGACTCCCCAACACAGATACGCAGTATTTT. The chain couples TRBV5-6 to TRBJ2-3, with 8 bases identical to TRBD2. With V trimmed by 1 base and J by 2 bases, 15 bases remained unmatched. Germline V gene data show CDR1 as SGHDT and CDR2 as YYEEEE. The CDR3 runs to 19 residues. Full variable domain (missing parts from reference TRBV5-6 and TRBJ2-3): DAGVTQSPTHLIKTRGQQVTLRCSPKSGHDTVSWYQQALGQGPQFIFQYYEEEERQRGNFPDRFSGHQFPNYSSELNVNALLLGDSALYLCASSLLVAGGLPNTDTQYFGPGTRLTVL.

This clone appeared once. The chain combines TRBV9 with TRBJ2-1; 10 bases align to TRBD2. The germline V gene has CDR1 SGDLS and CDR2 YYNGEE. This CDR3 contains 15 residues. After removal of 3 bases from V and 4 bases from J, the junction contained 4 bases not matched to a gene. This CDR3 reads CASSAWTSGYNEQFF. The CDR3, as DNA: TGTGCCAGCAGCGCTTGGACTAGCGGATACAATGAGCAGTTCTTC.

The chain couples TRBV2 to TRBJ2-7; TRBD1 aligns across 7 bases. J lost 3 bases, V lost 6 bases, and 5 bases had no gene match. CDR3 length: 13 amino acids. In germline, CDR1 is SNHLY, CDR2 FYNNEI. Written as DNA, the CDR3 is TGTGCCAGCAGGGGGACAGCCTACTACGAGCAGTACTTC. Translated: CASRGTAYYEQYF.

V is TRBV7-2 and J is TRBJ2-3; D remains unclear. Looked up from germline, CDR1 is SGHTA and CDR2 is FQGNSA. Trimming took off 6 bases at V and 5 bases at J, with 9 bases between the two ends. The CDR3 contains 12 residues. CDR3 DNA: TGTGCCAGCAGGAGGTCCGGAGATACGCAGTATTTT. Protein sequence: CASRRSGDTQYF.

The sample holds a few counts of this clone. The chain combines TRBV4-1 with TRBJ1-2, with 7 bases fitting TRBD1. Germline V gives CDR1 MGHRA, CDR2 YSYEKL. The CDR3 runs 14 residues. The ends lost 4 bases at V and 5 bases at J; junction bases unmatched: 7. The CDR3 region is CASSLNRGSYGYTF. The DNA for the CDR3 is TGCGCCAGCAGCCTAAACAGGGGTTCGTATGGCTACACCTTC.

This chain joins TRBV10-1 and TRBJ2-2, with TRBD2 matching over 10 bases. The CDR3 has 16 residues. Germline V gene lookup returns CDR1 WNHNN and CDR2 SYGVQD (reference sequence). With 0 bases clipped from V and 6 bases from J, the junction kept 4 bases outside the gene matches. DNA of the CDR3: TGCGCCAGCAGTGAGTCGCTCAGCGGGGGGGCCGGGGAGCTGTTTTTT. This translates into CASSESLSGGAGELFF.

The genes are TRBV5-6 and TRBJ2-7, with 7 positions matching TRBD1. Germline assignment: CDR1 SGHDT and CDR2 YYEEEE. V was clipped by 1 base and J by 2 bases; unmatched bases: 3. The CDR3 covers 14 residues. The chain's CDR3 is CASSLSGTAYEQYF. The CDR3 nucleotides read TGTGCCAGCAGCTTGTCCGGGACAGCCTACGAGCAGTACTTC.

This rearrangement joins TRBV28 to TRBJ2-7; D is perhaps TRBD1 (7 bases). Germline V CDR1 and CDR2: MDHEN, SYDVKM. V shed 2 bases and J shed 3 bases, with 17 bases lying between them. The length of the CDR3 is 16 residues. The CDR3 DNA follows: TGTGCCAGCAGTTTAACCGGGAGTGCAGGGGGCTACGAGCAGTACTTC. Its translation is CASSLTGSAGGYEQYF.

The V gene is TRBV6-6, the J gene TRBJ1-1, with 7 bases lining up with TRBD1. With 4 bases clipped from V and 2 bases from J, the junction kept 7 bases outside the gene matches. The CDR3 runs 15 residues. Per germline, CDR1 MNHNY and CDR2 SVGAGI (reference sequence). The CDR3 sequence: CASSFRQGTNTEAFF. The CDR3 coding sequence is TGTGCCAGCAGTTTCAGACAGGGAACTAACACTGAAGCTTTCTTT.

The rearrangement links TRBV4-1 to TRBJ1-2; TRBD1 aligns across 7 bases. V trimming: 6 bases; J trimming: 4 bases; junction bases outside the gene matches: 8. CDR3 length: 14 residues. Germline V gene sequence: CDR1 MGHRA, CDR2 YSYEKL. The CDR3 sequence: CASRGGGGGYGYTF. The DNA for the CDR3 is TGCGCCAGCAGAGGCGGAGGGGGCGGCTATGGCTACACCTTC.

The chain recombines TRBV2 with TRBJ2-1; TRBD1 matches 7 bases. The CDR3 is made up of 13 amino acids. Germline CDR1 SNHLY, CDR2 FYNNEI. Trimming cost V 7 bases and J 6 bases; bases outside gene matches: 6. The DNA for the CDR3 is TGTGCCAGCACCGGACAGGCCCGCAATGAGCAGTTCTTC. Translating gives CASTGQARNEQFF.

The chain links TRBV28 to TRBJ1-1, with D unclear. V gave up 2 bases and J gave up 2 bases, with 15 bases separating them. CDR3 size: 16 residues. The germline CDR1 and CDR2 sequences are MDHEN and SYDVKM. The CDR3 DNA reads TGTGCCAGCAGTTTACGGGAGTGGCAGACCAACACTGAAGCTTTCTTT. Protein sequence: CASSLREWQTNTEAFF.

As DNA, the CDR3 is TGTGCCAGCAGTTTCGGACACATCTACGAGCAGTACTTC. The encoded protein is CASSFGHIYEQYF. The chain recombines TRBV27 with TRBJ2-7, with D tentatively TRBD1 (5 bases). This CDR3 is 13 amino acids long. V shed 3 bases and J shed 3 bases, with 9 bases lying between them. Germline V gives CDR1 MNHEY, CDR2 SMNVEV (reference sequence).

The chain is built from TRBV6-5 and TRBJ2-7; the match to TRBD2 covers 7 bases. V shed 2 bases, J shed 3 bases, and the junction held 7 bases outside the gene matches. The CDR3 loop spans 15 amino acids. The V gene's germline CDR1 is MNHEY and CDR2 SVGAGI. CDR3 nucleotide sequence: TGTGCCAGCAGTTACGCGTGGACTAGTATCTACGAGCAGTACTTC. Its protein is CASSYAWTSIYEQYF.

The genes are TRBV28 and TRBJ2-5, with TRBD1 identical over 7 bases. This CDR3 spans 13 amino acids. Trimming removed 10 bases from V and 2 bases from J; junction bases left unmatched: 7. CDR1 and CDR2 (germline): MDHEN, SYDVKM. For the CDR3, the DNA is TGTGCCACCGAGGACAGGAGACAAGAGACCCAGTACTTC. Its protein is CATEDRRQETQYF.

The chain has TRBV2 and TRBJ1-2; tentatively, D is TRBD1 (6 bases). This CDR3 contains 13 residues. Germline CDR1 is SNHLY and CDR2 is FYNNEI. V was pared by 1 base and J by 4 bases, with 7 bases between. The DNA for the CDR3 is TGTGCCAGCAGTGAAGACAGGGCCTATGGCTACACCTTC. Protein sequence: CASSEDRAYGYTF.

This clone was seen only once. The J gene is TRBJ2-5, the V gene TRBV27, with D possibly matching TRBD2 (6 bases). Germline V gives CDR1 MNHEY, CDR2 SMNVEV (reference sequence). The CDR3 contains 15 residues. V lost 6 bases and J lost 3, with 17 bases in between. CDR3 in DNA: TGTGCCAGCAGACCCAGAGGGACGGGGGAAGAGACCCAGTACTTC. Protein product: CASRPRGTGEETQYF.

This rearrangement joins TRBV5-1 to TRBJ1-4; the match to TRBD1 covers 7 bases. The CDR3 is 14 amino acids. J was trimmed by 3 bases and V by 2 bases; bases with no gene match: 1. Germline V gives CDR1 SGHRS, CDR2 YFSETQ. The CDR3 loop reads CASSLGTANEKLFF. CDR3 bases: TGCGCCAGCAGCTTAGGGACAGCTAATGAAAAACTGTTTTTT.

This sequence joins TRBV7-9 and TRBJ1-5, with 8 bases fitting TRBD1. J lost 3 bases, V lost 6 bases, and 4 bases had no gene match. Looked up from germline, CDR1 is SEHNR and CDR2 is FQNEAQ (reference sequence). This CDR3 is built from 14 residues. The CDR3 is CASSPDRVNQPQHF. In DNA, the CDR3 is TGTGCCAGCAGTCCGGACAGGGTCAATCAGCCCCAGCATTTT. Full variable domain (missing parts from reference TRBV7-9 and TRBJ1-5): DTGVSQNPRHKITKRGQNVTFRCDPISEHNRLYWYRQTLGQGPEFLTYFQNEAQLEKSRLLSDRFSAERPKGSFSTLEIQRTEQGDSAMYLCASSPDRVNQPQHFGDGTRLSIL.

This chain uses TRBV7-9 with TRBJ1-6; D may be TRBD1 (6 bases). Germline V gene sequence: CDR1 SEHNR, CDR2 FQNEAQ (reference sequence). The CDR3 is made up of 17 amino acids. Trimming pared 5 bases from V and 3 bases from J, leaving 17 bases between. Here the CDR3 reads CASSGGGITFYNSPLHF. DNA of the CDR3: TGTGCCAGCAGCGGGGGCGGTATTACGTTCTATAATTCACCCCTCCACTTT.

The V and J genes are TRBV7-9 and TRBJ2-7; TRBD1 aligns across 11 bases. In germline, CDR1 is SEHNR, CDR2 FQNEAQ (reference sequence). The CDR3 sequence is 15 residues long. V lost 5 bases, J lost 3 bases, and 6 bases stayed unmatched. CDR3 sequence reads: CASSAPGTGGYEQYF. Written as DNA, the CDR3 is TGTGCCAGCAGCGCACCCGGGACAGGGGGCTACGAGCAGTACTTC.

V usage is TRBV7-9 and J usage is TRBJ1-2; no firm D call. From germline, CDR1 is SEHNR and CDR2 FQNEAQ (reference sequence). This CDR3 region has 13 residues. The V end was cut by 1 base, the J end by 4 bases, with 7 bases between. Here the CDR3 DNA reads TGTGCCAGCAGCTTAGACAGCCTCTATGGCTACACCTTC. It is translated as CASSLDSLYGYTF.

The chain joins TRBV6-5 to TRBJ1-2; no clear D. Germline-derived CDR1 and CDR2 are MNHEY and SVGAGI. The germline V and J ends were trimmed by 3 bases and 2 bases, with 13 bases remaining between them. The CDR3 has 15 amino acids. The CDR3 sequence: CASSYHPGSNYGYTF. In DNA, the CDR3 is TGTGCCAGCAGTTATCATCCGGGATCGAACTATGGCTACACCTTC.

This chain uses TRBV9 with TRBJ2-3, with 9 nucleotides matching TRBD2. Germline V gene sequence: CDR1 SGDLS, CDR2 YYNGEE. The trim removed 6 bases at V and 5 bases at J, leaving 10 bases unmatched. The CDR3 loop spans 15 amino acids. The CDR3, as DNA: TGTGCCAGCACCGGCGCGGGGGGGCCCGGAGATACGCAGTATTTT. As protein: CASTGAGGPGDTQYF. Supplemented by reference TRBV9 and TRBJ2-3, the full variable domain reads DSGVTQTPKHLITATGQRVTLRCSPRSGDLSVYWYQQSLDQGLQFLIQYYNGEERAKGNILERFSAQQFPDLHSELNLSSLELGDSALYFCASTGAGGPGDTQYFGPGTRLTVL.